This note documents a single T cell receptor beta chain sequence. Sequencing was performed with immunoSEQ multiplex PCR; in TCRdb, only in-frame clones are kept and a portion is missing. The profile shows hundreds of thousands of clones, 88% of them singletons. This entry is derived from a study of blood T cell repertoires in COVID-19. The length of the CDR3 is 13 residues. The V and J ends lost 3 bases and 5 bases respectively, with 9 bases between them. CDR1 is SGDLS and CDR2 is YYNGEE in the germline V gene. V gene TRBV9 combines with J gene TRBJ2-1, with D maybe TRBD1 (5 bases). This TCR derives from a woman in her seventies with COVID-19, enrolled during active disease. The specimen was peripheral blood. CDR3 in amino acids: CASSGTGHNEQFF. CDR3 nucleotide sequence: TGTGCCAGCAGCGGTACAGGCCACAATGAGCAGTTCTTC.